This T cell receptor (beta chain) was observed in a study of T cell responses to AZD1222 COVID-19 vaccine. The study, taken as a whole, reports: Sampling that yielded the repertoires occurred only after the peak T cell response.

TCRdb's table, derived via immunoSEQ multiplex PCR, lists solely in-frame clones and lacks some. This repertoire shows some 92,000 clones, over 80% found once; its top ten account for 6% to 9%. The germline gives CDR1 KGHSH, CDR2 LQKENI. Trimming cost V 7 bases and J 1 base, with 10 bases left between them. This CDR3 spans 13 amino acids. Concerning this clone itself: Its antigen remains unknown.

This rearrangement joins TRBV18 to TRBJ1-1; D ambiguous. This TCR derives from an adult in good health. The source was peripheral blood, collected on day 0 of AZD1222 vaccination. CDR3 nucleotide sequence: TGTGCCAGCTGGTGGAATGGGAACACTGAAGCTTTCTTT. Protein: CASWWNGNTEAFF.